The 8 T cell receptor beta chains listed next were all sequenced from one sample in a study of regulatory T cells in long-lasting Graves disease. For TCR beta, libraries came from iRepertoire HTBI primers and Arm-PCR of CDR3 regions. One entry per CDR3 protein results from TCRdb running MiXCR on the multiplex PCR reads. There are about 620,000 distinct CDR3 sequences in the sample; less than 20% occur only once, and 15% to 20% lies in the top ten. Documented time point: newly diagnosed GD, antithyroid drugs for less than 3 months. Preparation of the TCR library used RNA extracted from PBMCs. These data are also associated with another study on T cells in Graves' hyperthyroidism and ophthalmopathy.

The sequencing used peripheral blood mononuclear cells (PBMCs), collected at new diagnosis, from a patient treated with antithyroid drugs. The receptors derive from a woman aged 25 to 39 with Graves disease.

In this sample, this clonotype turned up many times. The genes are TRBV12-3 or TRBV12-4 and TRBJ2-5, with 10 nucleotides matching TRBD2. There are 16 residues in the CDR3. V lost 3 bases to trimming and J lost 5 bases; unmatched junction nucleotides: 9. CDR3 coding DNA: TGTGCCAGCAGTTTTGCGTTAGCGGGAGGAAAGGAGACCCAGTACTTC. Translating gives CASSFALAGGKETQYF.

The table lists this clonotype with many counts. For the CDR3, the DNA is TGTGCCAGCACCGGGGGGGGGGGACGTACGAGGGAGCAGTACTTC. This sequence encodes CASTGGGGRTREQYF. The gene calls are TRBV12-3 or TRBV12-4 and TRBJ2-7; 8 bases map to TRBD2. The CDR3 is 15 amino acids. J gave up 7 bases and V 7 bases, and 15 bases lay outside the gene matches.

The V gene is TRBV5-4, the J gene TRBJ2-7; D may be TRBD1 (6 bases). V was shortened by 4 bases and J by 4 bases, with 12 bases between the two germline ends. Per germline, CDR1 SGHNT and CDR2 YYREEE (reference sequence). The length of the CDR3 is 13 residues. The CDR3 DNA is TGTGCCAGCAGCGACCACAGGGAATACGAGCAGTACTTC. Amino acid sequence: CASSDHREYEQYF.

This chain links TRBV18 with TRBJ2-5, with D uncertain. V shed 3 bases and J shed 3 bases, with 5 bases lying between them. CDR1 is KGHSH, CDR2 LQKENI, per germline. The CDR3 has 12 amino acids. CDR3 loop: CASSPEKETQYF. CDR3 nucleotide sequence: TGTGCCAGCTCACCGGAGAAAGAGACCCAGTACTTC.

About this clonotype: A junction end diverges from the germline sequence, so it may reflect a read error. The chain joins TRBV18 to TRBJ2-3; the D is unclear. Germline V gene lookup returns CDR1 KGHSH and CDR2 LQKENI. The CDR3 consists of 11 residues. The CDR3 DNA reads TGTGCCAGCTCACCACCGCGGACCAAGTACTTC. Its translation: CASSPPRTKYF.

This clonotype appeared a few times. This chain joins TRBV19 and TRBJ1-1; 11 bases are a match to TRBD1. Germline assignment: CDR1 LNHDA and CDR2 SQIVND (reference sequence). There are 13 residues in the CDR3. Trimming took 6 bases from V and 4 from J; bases not matched to a gene: 1. The CDR3 protein is CASRGTGGTEAFF. CDR3 nucleotide sequence: TGTGCCAGTAGGGGGACAGGGGGCACTGAAGCTTTCTTT.

In the case of this clonotype: Given a much more abundant clone one base away, this may be a read error. The V gene is TRBV28, the J gene TRBJ1-5; D gene unclear. The germline V gene encodes CDR1 MDHEN and CDR2 SYDVKM. This CDR3 has 12 residues. Here the CDR3 DNA reads TGTACCAGCAGAAAGGTGGGCCAGCCCCAGCATTTT. Translating it yields CTSRKVGQPQHF.

This clonotype has a handful of counts. This chain links TRBV5-6 with TRBJ2-1; the D is unclear. Germline CDR1 SGHDT, CDR2 YYEEEE. Between the trimmed V and J ends, which lost 4 bases and 4 bases, there was a span of 15 bases. CDR3 size: 15 residues. CDR3 residues: CASSRTSLGYNEQFF. The CDR3, as DNA: TGTGCCAGCAGCAGGACCTCTCTCGGTTACAATGAGCAGTTCTTC.